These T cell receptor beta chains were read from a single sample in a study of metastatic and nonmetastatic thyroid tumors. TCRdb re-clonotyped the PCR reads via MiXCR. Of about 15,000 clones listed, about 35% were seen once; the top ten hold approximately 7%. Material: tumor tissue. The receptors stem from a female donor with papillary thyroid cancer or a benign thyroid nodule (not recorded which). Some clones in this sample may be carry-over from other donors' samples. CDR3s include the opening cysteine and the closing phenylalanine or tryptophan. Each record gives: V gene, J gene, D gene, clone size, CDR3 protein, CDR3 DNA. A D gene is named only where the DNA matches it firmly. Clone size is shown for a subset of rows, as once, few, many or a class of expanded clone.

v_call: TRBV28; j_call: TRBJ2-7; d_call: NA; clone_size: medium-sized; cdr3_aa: CASSQNADSLQEQYF; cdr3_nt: TGTGCCAGCAGTCAGAATGCGGACTCCCTTCAAGAGCAGTACTTC
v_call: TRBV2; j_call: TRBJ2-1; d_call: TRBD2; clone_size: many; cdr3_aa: CASRASGGYNEQFF; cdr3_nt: TGCGCCAGCAGGGCTAGCGGGGGTTACAATGAGCAGTTCTTC
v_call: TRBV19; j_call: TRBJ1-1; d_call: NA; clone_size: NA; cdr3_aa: CASRNRGGNTEAFF; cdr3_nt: TGTGCCAGTAGGAACCGCGGCGGGAACACTGAAGCTTTCTTT
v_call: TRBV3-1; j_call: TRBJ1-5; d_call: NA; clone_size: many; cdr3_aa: CASSQGRGGNQPQHF; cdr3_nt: TGTGCCAGCAGCCAAGGACGGGGGGGCAATCAGCCCCAGCATTTT
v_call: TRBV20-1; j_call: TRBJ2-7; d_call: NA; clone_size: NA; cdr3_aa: CSARGLRDYEQYF; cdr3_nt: TGCAGTGCTAGAGGGTTAAGGGACTACGAGCAGTACTTC
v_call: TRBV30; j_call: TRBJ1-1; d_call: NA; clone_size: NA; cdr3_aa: CAWSRDTEAFF; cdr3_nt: TGTGCCTGGAGTCGGGACACTGAAGCTTTCTTT
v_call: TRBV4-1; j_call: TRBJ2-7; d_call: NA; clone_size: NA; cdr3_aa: CASSQETNPLYEQYF; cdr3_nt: TGCGCCAGCAGCCAAGAAACTAACCCCCTCTACGAGCAGTACTTC
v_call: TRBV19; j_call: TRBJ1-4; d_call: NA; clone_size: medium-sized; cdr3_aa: CASSQRLFGATNEKLFF; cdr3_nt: TGTGCCAGTAGTCAACGACTCTTCGGGGCAACTAATGAAAAACTGTTTTTT
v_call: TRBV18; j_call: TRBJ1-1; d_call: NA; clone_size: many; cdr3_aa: CASSIGSGMNTEAFF; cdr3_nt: TGTGCCAGCTCAATTGGGTCGGGAATGAACACTGAAGCTTTCTTT
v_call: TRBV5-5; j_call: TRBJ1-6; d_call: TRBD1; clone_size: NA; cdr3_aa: CASSYRTGENSPLHF; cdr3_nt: TGTGCCAGCAGCTATCGGACAGGGGAAAATTCACCCCTCCACTTT
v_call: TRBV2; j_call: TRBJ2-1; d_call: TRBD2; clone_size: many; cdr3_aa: CASRASGGYNEQFF; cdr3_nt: TGTGCCAGCAGGGCTAGCGGGGGTTACAATGAGCAGTTCTTC
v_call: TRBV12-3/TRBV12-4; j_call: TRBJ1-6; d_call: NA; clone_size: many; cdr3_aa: CASRLGGGINSPLHF; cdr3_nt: TGTGCCAGCAGACTAGGAGGCGGTATAAATTCACCCCTCCACTTT
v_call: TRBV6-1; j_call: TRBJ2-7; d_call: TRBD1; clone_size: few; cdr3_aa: CASSSRPTGVYEQYF; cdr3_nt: TGTGCCAGCAGTTCCCGACCGACAGGGGTCTACGAGCAGTACTTC
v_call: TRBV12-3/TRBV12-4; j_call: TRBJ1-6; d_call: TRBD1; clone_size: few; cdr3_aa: CASSFDGTGGSPLHF; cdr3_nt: TGTGCCAGCAGTTTTGACGGGACAGGGGGGTCACCCCTCCACTTT
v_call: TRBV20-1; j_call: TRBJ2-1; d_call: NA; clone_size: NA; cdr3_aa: CSARDRSRNNEQFF; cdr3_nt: TGCAGTGCTAGAGATAGGAGCAGAAACAATGAGCAGTTCTTC
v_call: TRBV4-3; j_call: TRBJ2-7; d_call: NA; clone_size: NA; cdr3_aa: CASSPGTRTYEQYF; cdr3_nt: TGCGCCAGCAGCCCCGGGACCCGGACCTACGAGCAGTACTTC
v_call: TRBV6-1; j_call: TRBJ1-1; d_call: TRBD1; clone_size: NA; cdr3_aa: CASSRQGGLNTEAFF; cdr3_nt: TGTGCCAGCAGCCGACAGGGGGGCCTGAACACTGAAGCTTTCTTT
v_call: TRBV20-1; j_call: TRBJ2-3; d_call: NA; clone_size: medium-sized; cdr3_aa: CSAPPQPSTDTQYF; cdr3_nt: TGCAGTGCCCCCCCACAGCCTAGCACAGATACGCAGTATTTT
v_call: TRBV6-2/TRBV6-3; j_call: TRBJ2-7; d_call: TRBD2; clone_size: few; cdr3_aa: CASSSQRELYEQYF; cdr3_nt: TGTGCCAGCAGTTCCCAGCGGGAGTTGTACGAGCAGTACTTC
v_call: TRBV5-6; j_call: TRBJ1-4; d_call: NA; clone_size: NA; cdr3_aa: CASSLVGAGVEKLFF; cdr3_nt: TGTGCCAGCAGCTTGGTCGGGGCAGGGGTTGAAAAACTGTTTTTT
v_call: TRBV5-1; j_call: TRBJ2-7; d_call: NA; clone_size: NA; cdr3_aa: CASTSDRLEQYF; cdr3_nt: TGCGCCAGCACCTCGGACAGACTCGAGCAGTACTTC
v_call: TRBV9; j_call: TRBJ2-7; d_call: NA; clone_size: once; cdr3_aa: CASSVAGAGSYEQYF; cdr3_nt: TGTGCCAGCAGCGTAGCCGGGGCGGGGTCCTACGAGCAGTACTTC
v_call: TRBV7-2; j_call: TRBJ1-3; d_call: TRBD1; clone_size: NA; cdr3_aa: CASSQNRGTGNTIYF; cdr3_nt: TGTGCCAGCAGCCAAAACAGGGGAACGGGAAACACCATATATTTT
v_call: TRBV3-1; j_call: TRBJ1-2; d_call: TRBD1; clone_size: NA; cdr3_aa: CASSAQTGIYGYTF; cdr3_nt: TGTGCCAGCAGCGCCCAGACAGGGATCTATGGCTACACCTTC
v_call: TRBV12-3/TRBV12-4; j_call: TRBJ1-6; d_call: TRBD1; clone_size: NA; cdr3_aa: CASPLRTGATPPLHF; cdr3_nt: TGTGCCAGCCCTCTTAGGACAGGGGCTACTCCACCCCTCCACTTT
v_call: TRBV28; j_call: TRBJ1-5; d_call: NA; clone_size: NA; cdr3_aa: CASSLSQGHQPQHF; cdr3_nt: TGTGCCAGCAGTTTATCACAGGGTCATCAGCCCCAGCATTTT
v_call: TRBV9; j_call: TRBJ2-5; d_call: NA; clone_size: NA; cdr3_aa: CASSVQETQYF; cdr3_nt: TGTGCCAGCAGCGTCCAAGAGACCCAGTACTTC
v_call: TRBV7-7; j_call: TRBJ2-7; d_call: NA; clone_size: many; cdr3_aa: CASSQRDNAYEQYF; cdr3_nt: TGTGCCAGCAGCCAGAGGGACAACGCCTACGAGCAGTACTTC
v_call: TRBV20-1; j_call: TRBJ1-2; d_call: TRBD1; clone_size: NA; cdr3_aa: CSARRDRENGYTF; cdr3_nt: TGCAGTGCTAGACGGGACAGGGAGAATGGCTACACCTTC
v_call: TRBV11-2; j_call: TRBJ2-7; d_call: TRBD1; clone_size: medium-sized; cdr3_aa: CASTTGQGAAYEQYF; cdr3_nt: TGTGCCAGCACCACTGGGCAGGGGGCTGCCTACGAGCAGTACTTC
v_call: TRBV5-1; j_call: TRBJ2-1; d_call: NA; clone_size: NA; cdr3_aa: CASSLDSLNEQFF; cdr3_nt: TGCGCCAGCAGCTTGGACAGCCTCAATGAGCAGTTCTTC
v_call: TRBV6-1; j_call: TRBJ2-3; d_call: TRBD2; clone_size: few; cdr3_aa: CACARNAGGYRDTQYF; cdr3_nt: TGTGCCTGCGCGAGGAACGCGGGGGGGTATAGAGATACGCAGTATTTT
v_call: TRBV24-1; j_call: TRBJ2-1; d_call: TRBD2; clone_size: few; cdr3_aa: CATSDWTSGYNEQFF; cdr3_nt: TGTGCCACCAGTGATTGGACTAGCGGGTACAATGAGCAGTTCTTC
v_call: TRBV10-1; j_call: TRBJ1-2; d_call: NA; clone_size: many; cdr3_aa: CASSENGNYGYTF; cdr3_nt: TGCGCCAGCAGTGAGAACGGGAACTATGGCTACACCTTC
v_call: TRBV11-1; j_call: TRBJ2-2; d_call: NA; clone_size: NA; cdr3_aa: CASSYGQTNTGELFF; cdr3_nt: TGTGCCAGCAGCTACGGACAGACGAACACCGGGGAGCTGTTTTTT
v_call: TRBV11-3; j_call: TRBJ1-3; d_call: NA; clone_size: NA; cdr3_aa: CASSLRRSAGNTIYF; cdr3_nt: TGTGCCAGCAGCTTACGCAGGAGTGCTGGAAACACCATATATTTT
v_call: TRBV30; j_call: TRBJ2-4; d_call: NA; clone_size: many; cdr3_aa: CAWSGGVLAKNIQYF; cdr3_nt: TGTGCCTGGAGTGGCGGGGTGTTAGCCAAAAACATTCAGTACTTC
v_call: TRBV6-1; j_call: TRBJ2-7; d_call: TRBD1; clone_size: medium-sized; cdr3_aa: CASSEGLGQGAAEQYF; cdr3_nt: TGTGCCAGCAGTGAAGGTTTGGGACAGGGGGCCGCCGAGCAGTACTTC
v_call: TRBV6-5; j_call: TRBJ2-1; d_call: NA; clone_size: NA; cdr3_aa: CASSYNRDSQFF; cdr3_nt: TGTGCCAGCAGTTATAATCGAGACAGCCAGTTCTTC
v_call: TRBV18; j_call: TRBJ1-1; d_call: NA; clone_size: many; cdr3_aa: CASSPPIVGGRTEAFF; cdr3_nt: TGTGCCAGCTCACCACCGATTGTAGGGGGGCGGACTGAAGCTTTCTTT
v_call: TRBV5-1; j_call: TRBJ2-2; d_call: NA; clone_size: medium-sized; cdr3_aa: CASSFLQGTGELFF; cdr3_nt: TGCGCCAGCAGCTTCCTCCAGGGCACCGGGGAGCTGTTTTTT
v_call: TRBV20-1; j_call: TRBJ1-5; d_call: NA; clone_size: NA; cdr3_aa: CSARPMLGSGNQPQHF; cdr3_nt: TGCAGTGCTAGACCCATGTTGGGATCTGGCAATCAGCCCCAGCATTTT
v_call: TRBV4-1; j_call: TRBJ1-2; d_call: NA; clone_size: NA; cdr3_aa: CASSQVEESPGGYTF; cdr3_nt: TGCGCCAGCAGCCAAGTTGAGGAGTCCCCAGGGGGCTACACCTTC
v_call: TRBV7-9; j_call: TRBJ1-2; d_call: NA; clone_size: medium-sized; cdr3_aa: CASSPRTGLGYGYTF; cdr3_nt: TGTGCCAGCAGCCCACGAACAGGGCTAGGCTATGGCTACACCTTC
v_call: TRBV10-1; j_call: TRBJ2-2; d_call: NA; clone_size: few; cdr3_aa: CASSVTATGELFF; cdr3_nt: TGCGCCAGCAGTGTGACAGCCACCGGGGAGCTGTTTTTT
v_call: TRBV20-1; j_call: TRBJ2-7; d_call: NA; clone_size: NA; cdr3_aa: CSARDFGQVYEQYF; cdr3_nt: TGCAGTGCTAGAGATTTCGGCCAGGTTTACGAGCAGTACTTC
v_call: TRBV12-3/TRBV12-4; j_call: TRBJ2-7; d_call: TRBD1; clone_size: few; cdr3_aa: CASRPGGTGSPYEQYF; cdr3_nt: TGTGCCAGCAGACCAGGCGGGACAGGTAGTCCCTACGAGCAGTACTTC
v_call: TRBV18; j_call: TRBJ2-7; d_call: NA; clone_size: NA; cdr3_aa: CASSPNYAGQHYEQYF; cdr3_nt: TGTGCCAGCTCACCCAACTATGCGGGGCAGCACTACGAGCAGTACTTC
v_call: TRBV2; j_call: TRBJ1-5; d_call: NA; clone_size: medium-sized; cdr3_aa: CASSEENRVGQPQHF; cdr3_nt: TGTGCCAGCAGTGAGGAGAACAGGGTGGGGCAGCCCCAGCATTTT
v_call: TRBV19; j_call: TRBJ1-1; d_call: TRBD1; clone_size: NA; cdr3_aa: CASRGTENTEAFF; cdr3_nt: TGTGCCAGTAGGGGGACAGAGAACACTGAAGCTTTCTTT